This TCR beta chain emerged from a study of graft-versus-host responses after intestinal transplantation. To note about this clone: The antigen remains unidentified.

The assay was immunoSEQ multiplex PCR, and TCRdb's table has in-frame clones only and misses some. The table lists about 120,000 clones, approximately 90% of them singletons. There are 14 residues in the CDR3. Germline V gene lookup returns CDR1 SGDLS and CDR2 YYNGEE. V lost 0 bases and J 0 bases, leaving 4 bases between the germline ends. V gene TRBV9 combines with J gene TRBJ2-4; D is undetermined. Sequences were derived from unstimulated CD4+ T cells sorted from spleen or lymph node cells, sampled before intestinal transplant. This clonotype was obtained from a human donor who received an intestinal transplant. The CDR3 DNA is TGTGCCAGCAGCGTAGGAGGAGCCAAAAACATTCAGTACTTC. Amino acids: CASSVGGAKNIQYF. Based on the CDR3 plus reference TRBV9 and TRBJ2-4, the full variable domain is DSGVTQTPKHLITATGQRVTLRCSPRSGDLSVYWYQQSLDQGLQFLIQYYNGEERAKGNILERFSAQQFPDLHSELNLSSLELGDSALYFCASSVGGAKNIQYFGAGTRLSVL.